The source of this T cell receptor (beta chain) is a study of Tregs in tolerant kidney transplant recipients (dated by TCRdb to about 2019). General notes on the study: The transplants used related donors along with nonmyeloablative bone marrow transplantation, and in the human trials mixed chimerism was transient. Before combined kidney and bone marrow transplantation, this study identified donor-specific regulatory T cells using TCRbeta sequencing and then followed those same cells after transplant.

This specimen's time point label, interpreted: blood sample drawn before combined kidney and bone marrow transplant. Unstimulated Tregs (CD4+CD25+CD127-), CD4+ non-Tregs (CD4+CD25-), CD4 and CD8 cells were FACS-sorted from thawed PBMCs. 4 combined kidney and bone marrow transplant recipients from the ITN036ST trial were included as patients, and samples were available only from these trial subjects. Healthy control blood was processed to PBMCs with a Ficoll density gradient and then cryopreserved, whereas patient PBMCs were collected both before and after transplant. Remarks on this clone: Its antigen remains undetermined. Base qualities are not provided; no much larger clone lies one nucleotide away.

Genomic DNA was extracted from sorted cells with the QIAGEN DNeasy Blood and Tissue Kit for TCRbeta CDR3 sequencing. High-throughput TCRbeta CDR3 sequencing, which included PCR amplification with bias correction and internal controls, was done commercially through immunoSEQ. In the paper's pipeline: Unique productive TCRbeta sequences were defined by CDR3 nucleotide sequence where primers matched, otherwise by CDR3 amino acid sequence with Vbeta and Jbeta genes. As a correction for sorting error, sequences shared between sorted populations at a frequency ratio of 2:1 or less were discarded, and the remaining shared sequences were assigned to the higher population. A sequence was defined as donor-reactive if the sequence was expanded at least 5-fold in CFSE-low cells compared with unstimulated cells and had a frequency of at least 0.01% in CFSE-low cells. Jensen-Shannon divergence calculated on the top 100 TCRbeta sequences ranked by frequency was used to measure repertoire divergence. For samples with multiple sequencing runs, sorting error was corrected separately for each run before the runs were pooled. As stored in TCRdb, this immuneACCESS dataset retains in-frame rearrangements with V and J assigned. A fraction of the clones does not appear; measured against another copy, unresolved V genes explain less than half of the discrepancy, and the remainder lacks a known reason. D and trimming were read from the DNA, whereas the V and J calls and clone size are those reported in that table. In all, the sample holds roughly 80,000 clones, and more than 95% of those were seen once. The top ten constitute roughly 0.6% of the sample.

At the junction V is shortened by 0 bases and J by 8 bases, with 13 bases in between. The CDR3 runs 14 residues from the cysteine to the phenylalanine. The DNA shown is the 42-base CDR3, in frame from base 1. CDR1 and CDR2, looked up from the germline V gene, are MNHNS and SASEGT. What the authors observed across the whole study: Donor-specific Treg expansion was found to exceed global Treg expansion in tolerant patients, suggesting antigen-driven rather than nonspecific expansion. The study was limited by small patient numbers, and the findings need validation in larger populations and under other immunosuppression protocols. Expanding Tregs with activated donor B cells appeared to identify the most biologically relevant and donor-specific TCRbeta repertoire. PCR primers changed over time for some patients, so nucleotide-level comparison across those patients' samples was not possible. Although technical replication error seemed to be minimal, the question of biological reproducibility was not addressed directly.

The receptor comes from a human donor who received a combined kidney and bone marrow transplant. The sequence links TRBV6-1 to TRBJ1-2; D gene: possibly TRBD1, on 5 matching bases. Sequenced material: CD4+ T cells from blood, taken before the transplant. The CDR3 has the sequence CASSEALQERGYTF. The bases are TGTGCCAGCAGTGAAGCGTTACAGGAGAGGGGCTACACCTTC.